These 4 T cell receptor beta chains were all obtained from the same sample, sequenced in a study of T cell responses to AZD1222 COVID-19 vaccine. Profiled with immunoSEQ multiplex PCR; TCRdb holds only in-frame clones, not every one. Counted here are 98,000 or so clones, 89% occurring once; the ten biggest clones make up 18%. This sample comprised peripheral blood, obtained on day 0 of AZD1222 vaccination. The source of these receptors is an adult in good health.

This chain uses TRBV29-1 with TRBJ2-3; TRBD2 aligns across 7 bases. Germline V gene lookup returns CDR1 SQVTM and CDR2 ANQGSEA. The CDR3 loop spans 13 amino acids. The trim removed 7 bases at V and 6 bases at J, leaving 10 bases unmatched. The CDR3 DNA reads as TGCAGCGCTGACCTACTAGCGAGGGATACGCAGTATTTT. Amino acids: CSADLLARDTQYF.

This sequence joins TRBV12-5 and TRBJ2-6, with 9 positions matching TRBD2. The CDR3 runs 19 residues. V shed 3 bases, J shed 4 bases, and the junction held 13 bases outside the gene matches. Germline V gene lookup returns CDR1 LGHNT and CDR2 FRNRAP. The CDR3: CASGLTSGTSISGANVLTF. CDR3 coding DNA: TGTGCTAGTGGTTTAACTTCCGGGACTAGCATTTCCGGGGCCAACGTCCTGACTTTC.

The count of this clone is one. The V gene is TRBV6-2 or TRBV6-3, the J gene TRBJ2-7; possibly TRBD1 for D (6 bases). V was trimmed by 6 bases and J by 0 bases, leaving 9 bases between them. Germline V CDR1 and CDR2: MNHEY, SVGEGT. The CDR3 has 13 amino acids. CDR3: CASSPGASYEQYF. CDR3 nucleotides: TGTGCCAGCAGCCCAGGGGCCTCCTACGAGCAGTACTTC.

In this sample, this clone turned up once. This chain uses TRBV6-5 with TRBJ2-5; 8 bases map to TRBD1. Trimming removed 5 bases from V and 2 bases from J; junction bases left unmatched: 4. This CDR3 has 14 amino acids. From germline, CDR1 is MNHEY and CDR2 SVGAGI. As DNA, the CDR3 is TGTGCCAGCAGTCGCGGGACAGGACAAGAGACCCAGTACTTC. It is translated as CASSRGTGQETQYF.